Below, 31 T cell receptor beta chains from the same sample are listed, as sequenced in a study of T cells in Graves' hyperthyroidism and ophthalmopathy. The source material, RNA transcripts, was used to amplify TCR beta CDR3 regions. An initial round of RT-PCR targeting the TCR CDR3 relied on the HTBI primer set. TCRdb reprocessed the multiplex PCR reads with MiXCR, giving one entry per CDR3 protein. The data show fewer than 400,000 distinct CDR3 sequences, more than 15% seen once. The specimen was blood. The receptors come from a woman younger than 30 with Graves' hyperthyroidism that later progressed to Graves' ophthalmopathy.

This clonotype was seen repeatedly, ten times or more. CDR3 residues: CASTHRGSTGELFF. The CDR3 nucleotides read TGTGCCAGCACCCACAGGGGGAGCACCGGGGAGCTGTTTTTT. V and J are TRBV6-2 or TRBV6-3 and TRBJ2-2; 8 bases map to TRBD1. This CDR3 is 14 amino acids long. V gave up 7 bases and J gave up 4 bases; unmatched junction bases: 5. Looked up from germline, CDR1 is MNHEY and CDR2 is SVGEGT.

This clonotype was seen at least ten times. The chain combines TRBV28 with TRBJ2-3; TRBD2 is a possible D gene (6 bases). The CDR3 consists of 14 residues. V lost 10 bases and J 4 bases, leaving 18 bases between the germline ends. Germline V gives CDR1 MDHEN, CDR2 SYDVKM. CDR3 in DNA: TGTGCCACCATGGGCTGGAGGGCCTCAGATACGCAGTATTTT. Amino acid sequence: CATMGWRASDTQYF.

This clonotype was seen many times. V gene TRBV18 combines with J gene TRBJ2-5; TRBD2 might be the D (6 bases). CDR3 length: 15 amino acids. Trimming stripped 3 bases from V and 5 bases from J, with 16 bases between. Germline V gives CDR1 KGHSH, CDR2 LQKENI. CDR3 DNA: TGTGCCAGCTCACCCCTCCCGGGAGCAGGGGAGACCCAGTACTTC. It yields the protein CASSPLPGAGETQYF. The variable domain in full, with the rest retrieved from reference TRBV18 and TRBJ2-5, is NAGVMQNPRHLVRRRGQEARLRCSPMKGHSHVYWYRQLPEEGLKFMVYLQKENIIDESGMPKERFSAEFPKEGPSILRIQQVVRGDSAAYFCASSPLPGAGETQYFGPGTRLLVL.

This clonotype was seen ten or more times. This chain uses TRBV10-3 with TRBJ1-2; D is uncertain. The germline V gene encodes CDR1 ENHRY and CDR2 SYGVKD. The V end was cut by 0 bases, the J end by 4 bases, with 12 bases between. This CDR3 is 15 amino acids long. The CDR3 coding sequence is TGTGCCATCAGTGAGTCAGGAGGGCCCGGCTATGGCTACACCTTC. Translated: CAISESGGPGYGYTF.

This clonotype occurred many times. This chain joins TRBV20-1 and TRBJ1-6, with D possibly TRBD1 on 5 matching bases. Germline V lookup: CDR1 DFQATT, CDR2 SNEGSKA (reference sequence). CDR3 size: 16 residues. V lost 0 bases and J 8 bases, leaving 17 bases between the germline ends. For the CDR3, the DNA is TGCAGTGCTAGAGATCAGGGTCTAAATCGGGATTCACCCCTCCACTTT. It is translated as CSARDQGLNRDSPLHF.

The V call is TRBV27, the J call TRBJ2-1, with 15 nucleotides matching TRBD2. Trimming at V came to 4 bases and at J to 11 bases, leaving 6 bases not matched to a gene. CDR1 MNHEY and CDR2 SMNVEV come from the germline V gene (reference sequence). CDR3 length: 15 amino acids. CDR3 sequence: CASSSGLAGGLQQFF. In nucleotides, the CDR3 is TGTGCCAGCAGTTCCGGACTAGCGGGAGGGTTACAGCAGTTCTTC.

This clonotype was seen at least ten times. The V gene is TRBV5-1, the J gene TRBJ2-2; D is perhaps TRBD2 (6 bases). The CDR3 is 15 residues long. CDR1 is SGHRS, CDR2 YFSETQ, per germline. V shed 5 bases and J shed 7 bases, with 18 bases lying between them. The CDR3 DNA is TGCGCCAGCAGAATTACGGGAGTGTTATTCGGGGAGCTGTTTTTT. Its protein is CASRITGVLFGELFF.

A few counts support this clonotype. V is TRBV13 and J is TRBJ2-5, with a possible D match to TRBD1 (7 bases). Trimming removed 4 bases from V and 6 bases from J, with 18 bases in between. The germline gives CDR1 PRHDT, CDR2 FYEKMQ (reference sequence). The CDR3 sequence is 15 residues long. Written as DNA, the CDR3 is TGTGCCAGCAGCTCGCCGAGGGGGCGGGAACAGACCCAGTACTTC. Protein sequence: CASSSPRGREQTQYF.

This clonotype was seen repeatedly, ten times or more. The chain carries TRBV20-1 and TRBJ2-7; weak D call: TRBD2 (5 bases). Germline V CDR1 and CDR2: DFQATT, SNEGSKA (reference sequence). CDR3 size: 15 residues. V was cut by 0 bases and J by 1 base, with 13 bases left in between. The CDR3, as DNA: TGCAGTGCTAGAGACCCCAGCGGATCGTCCTACGAGCAGTACTTC. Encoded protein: CSARDPSGSSYEQYF.

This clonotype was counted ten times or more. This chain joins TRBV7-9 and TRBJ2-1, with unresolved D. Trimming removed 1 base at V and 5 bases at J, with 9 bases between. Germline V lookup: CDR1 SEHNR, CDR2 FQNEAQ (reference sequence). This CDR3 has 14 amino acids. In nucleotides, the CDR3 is TGTGCCAGCAGCTTAGGACGCTGGGACAATGAGCAGTTCTTC. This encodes CASSLGRWDNEQFF.

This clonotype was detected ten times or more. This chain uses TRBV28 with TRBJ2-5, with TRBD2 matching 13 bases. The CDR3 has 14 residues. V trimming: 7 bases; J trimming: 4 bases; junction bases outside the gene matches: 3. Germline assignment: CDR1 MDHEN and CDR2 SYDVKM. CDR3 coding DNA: TGTGCCAGCACCGGACTAGCGGGAGCAGAGACCCAGTACTTC. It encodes CASTGLAGAETQYF.

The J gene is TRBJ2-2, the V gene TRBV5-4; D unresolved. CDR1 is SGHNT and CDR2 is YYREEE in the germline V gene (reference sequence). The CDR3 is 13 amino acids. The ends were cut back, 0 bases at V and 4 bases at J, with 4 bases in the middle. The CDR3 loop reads CASSLDPTGELFF. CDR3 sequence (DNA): TGTGCCAGCAGCTTGGATCCCACCGGGGAGCTGTTTTTT.

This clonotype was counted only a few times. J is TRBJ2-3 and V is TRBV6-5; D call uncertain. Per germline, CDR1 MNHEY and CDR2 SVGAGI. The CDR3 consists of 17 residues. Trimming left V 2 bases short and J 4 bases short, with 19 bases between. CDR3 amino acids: CASSYQVRFGSPDTQYF. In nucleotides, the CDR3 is TGTGCCAGCAGTTACCAGGTCAGGTTCGGAAGCCCAGATACGCAGTATTTT.

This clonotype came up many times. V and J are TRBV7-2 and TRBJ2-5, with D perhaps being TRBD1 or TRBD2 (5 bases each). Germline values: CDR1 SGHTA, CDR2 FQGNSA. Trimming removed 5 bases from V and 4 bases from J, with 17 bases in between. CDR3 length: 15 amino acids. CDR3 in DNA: TGTGCCAGCAGCAGCCGGGGCTACCCAGTAGAGACCCAGTACTTC. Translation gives CASSSRGYPVETQYF. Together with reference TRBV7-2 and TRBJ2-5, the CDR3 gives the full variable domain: GAGVSQSPSNKVTEKGKDVELRCDPISGHTALYWYRQSLGQGLEFLIYFQGNSAPDKSGLPSDRFSAERTGGSVSTLTIQRTQQEDSAVYLCASSSRGYPVETQYFGPGTRLLVL.

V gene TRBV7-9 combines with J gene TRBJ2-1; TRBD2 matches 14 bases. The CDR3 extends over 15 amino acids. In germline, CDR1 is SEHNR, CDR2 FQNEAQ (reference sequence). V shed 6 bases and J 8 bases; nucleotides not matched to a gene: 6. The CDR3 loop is CASRAGTSGSDEQFF. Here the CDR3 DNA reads TGTGCCAGCAGGGCCGGGACTAGCGGGAGCGATGAGCAGTTCTTC.

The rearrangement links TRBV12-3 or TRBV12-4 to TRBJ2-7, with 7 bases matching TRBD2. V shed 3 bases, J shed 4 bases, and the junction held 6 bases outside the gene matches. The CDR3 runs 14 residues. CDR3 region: CASSFGGRRYEQYF. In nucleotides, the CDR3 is TGTGCCAGCAGTTTTGGCGGGAGAAGGTACGAGCAGTACTTC.

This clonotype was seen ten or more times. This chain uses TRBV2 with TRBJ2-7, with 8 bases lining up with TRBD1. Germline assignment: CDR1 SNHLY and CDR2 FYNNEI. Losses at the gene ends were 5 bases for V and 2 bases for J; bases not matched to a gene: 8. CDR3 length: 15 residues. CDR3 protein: CASSYRTGIPYEQYF. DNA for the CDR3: TGTGCCAGCAGTTACCGGACAGGGATTCCCTACGAGCAGTACTTC.

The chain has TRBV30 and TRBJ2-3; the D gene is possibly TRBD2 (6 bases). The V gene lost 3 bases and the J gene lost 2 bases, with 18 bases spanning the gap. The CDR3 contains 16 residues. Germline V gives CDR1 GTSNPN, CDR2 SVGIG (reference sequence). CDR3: CAWSGGVPSSTDTQYF. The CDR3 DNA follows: TGTGCCTGGAGCGGGGGTGTGCCTTCCTCCACAGATACGCAGTATTTT.

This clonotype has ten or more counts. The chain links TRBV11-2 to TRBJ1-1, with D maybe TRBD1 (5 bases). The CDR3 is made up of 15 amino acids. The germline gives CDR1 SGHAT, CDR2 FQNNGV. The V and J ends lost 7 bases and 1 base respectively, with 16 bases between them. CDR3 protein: CASTPGTGWNTEAFF. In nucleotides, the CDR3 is TGTGCCAGCACCCCCGGTACAGGTTGGAACACTGAAGCTTTCTTT.

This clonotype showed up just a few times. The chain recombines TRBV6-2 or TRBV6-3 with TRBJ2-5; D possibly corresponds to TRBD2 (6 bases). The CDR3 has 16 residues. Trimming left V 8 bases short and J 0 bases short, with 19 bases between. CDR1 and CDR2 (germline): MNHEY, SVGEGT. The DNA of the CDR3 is TGTGCCAGCTCTATGAGGGACTTTCGGTACCAAGAGACCCAGTACTTC. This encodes CASSMRDFRYQETQYF.

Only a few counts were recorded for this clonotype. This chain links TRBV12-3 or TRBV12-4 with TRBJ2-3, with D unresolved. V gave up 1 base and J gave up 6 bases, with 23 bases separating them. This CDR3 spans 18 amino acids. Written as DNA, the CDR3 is TGTGCCAGCAGTTTAGGCCCCCTAGTTGGCTCCCGTCCGGATACGCAGTATTTT. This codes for CASSLGPLVGSRPDTQYF.

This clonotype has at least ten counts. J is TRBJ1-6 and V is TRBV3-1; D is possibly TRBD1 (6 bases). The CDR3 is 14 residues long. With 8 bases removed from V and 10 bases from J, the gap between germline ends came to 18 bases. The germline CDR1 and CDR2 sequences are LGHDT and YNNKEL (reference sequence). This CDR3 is CASRSEGGGSPLHF. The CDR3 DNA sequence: TGTGCCAGCCGTTCTGAGGGGGGAGGCTCACCCCTCCACTTT.

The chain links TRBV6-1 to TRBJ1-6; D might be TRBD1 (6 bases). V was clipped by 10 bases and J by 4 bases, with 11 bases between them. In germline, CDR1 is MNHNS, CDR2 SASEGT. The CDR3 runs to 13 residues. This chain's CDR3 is CATGHEYNSPLHF. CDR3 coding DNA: TGTGCCACGGGACACGAATATAATTCACCCCTCCACTTT.

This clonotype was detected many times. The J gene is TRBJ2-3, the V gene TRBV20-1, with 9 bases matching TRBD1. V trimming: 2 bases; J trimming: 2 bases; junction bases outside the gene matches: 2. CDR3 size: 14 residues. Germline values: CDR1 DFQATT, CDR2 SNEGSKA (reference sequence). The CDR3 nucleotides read TGCAGTGCTAGAAGGACAGGGGTCACAGATACGCAGTATTTT. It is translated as CSARRTGVTDTQYF.

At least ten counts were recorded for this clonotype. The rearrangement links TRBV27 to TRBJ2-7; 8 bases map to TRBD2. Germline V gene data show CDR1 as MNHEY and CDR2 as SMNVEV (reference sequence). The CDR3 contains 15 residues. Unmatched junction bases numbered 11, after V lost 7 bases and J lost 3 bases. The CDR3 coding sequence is TGTGCCAGCATGACCCGACTAGCGAGCGTCTACGAGCAGTACTTC. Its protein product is CASMTRLASVYEQYF.

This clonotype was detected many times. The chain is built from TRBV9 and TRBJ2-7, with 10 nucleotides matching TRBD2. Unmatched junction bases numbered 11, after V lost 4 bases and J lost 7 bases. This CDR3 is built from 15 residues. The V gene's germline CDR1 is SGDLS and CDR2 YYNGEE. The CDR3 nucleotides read TGTGCCAGCAGCCCTTGGACTAGCGGAGGGGGGGAGCAGTACTTC. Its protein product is CASSPWTSGGGEQYF.

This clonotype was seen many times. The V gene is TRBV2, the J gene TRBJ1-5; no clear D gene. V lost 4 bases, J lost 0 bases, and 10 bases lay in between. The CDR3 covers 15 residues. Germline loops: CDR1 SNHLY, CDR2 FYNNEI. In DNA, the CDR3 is TGTGCCAGCAGTGTGGGAATCCATAGCAATCAGCCCCAGCATTTT. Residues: CASSVGIHSNQPQHF.

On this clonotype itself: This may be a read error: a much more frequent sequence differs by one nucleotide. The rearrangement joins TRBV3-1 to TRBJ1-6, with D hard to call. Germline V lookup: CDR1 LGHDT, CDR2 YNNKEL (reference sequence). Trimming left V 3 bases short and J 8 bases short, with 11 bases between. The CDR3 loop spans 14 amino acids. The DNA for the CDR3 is TGTGCCAGCAGCCAGCCCCAGTATGATTCACCCCTCCACTTT. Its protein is CASSQPQYDSPLHF.

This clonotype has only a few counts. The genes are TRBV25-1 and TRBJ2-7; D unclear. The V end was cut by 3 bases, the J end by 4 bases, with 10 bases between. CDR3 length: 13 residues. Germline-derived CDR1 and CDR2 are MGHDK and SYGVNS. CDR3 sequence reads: CASSDLDLYEQYF. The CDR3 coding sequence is TGTGCCAGCAGTGACTTGGACCTGTACGAGCAGTACTTC.

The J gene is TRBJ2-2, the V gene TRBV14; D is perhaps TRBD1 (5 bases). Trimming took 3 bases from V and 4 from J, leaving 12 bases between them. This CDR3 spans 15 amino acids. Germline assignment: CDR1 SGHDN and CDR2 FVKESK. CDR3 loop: CASSHRGRVTGELFF. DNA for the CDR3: TGTGCCAGCAGCCACCGAGGCAGGGTCACCGGGGAGCTGTTTTTT.

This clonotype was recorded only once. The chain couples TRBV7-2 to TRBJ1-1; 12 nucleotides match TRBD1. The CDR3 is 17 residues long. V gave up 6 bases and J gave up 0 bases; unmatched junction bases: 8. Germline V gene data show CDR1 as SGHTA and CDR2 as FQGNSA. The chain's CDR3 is CASSRRDRGLMNTEAFF. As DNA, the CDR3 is TGTGCCAGCAGTCGCCGGGACAGGGGGCTTATGAACACTGAAGCTTTCTTT.